This TCR beta chain originates from a study of cytotoxic CD8 clonotypes in ibrutinib-treated CLL. Background on the study: The taking of response samples occurred after a median about eleven months of treatment, with a range of 6 to 36. Study-wide points: Clonality showed a rise at ibrutinib response that reversed toward baseline at progression.

As for this clone: Antigen unknown.

Assay used: immunoSEQ multiplex PCR; TCRdb lists only in-frame clones, some missing. In the table there are fewer than 300,000 clones, roughly 76% of which are singletons. V was pared by 4 bases and J by 7 bases, with 8 bases between. CDR1 and CDR2 from the germline V gene are MDHEN and SYDVKM. The CDR3 is made up of 11 amino acids. The chain carries TRBV28 and TRBJ2-7, with unresolved D. The source is a human donor with chronic lymphocytic leukemia. The sequences come from PBMCs, collected at disease progression, from a patient treated with ibrutinib. The CDR3 bases are TGTGCCAGCAGTTGGGGTCCAGAGCAGTACTTC. Its protein is CASSWGPEQYF.